This T cell receptor (beta chain) was recorded in a study of post-analysis software for immune sequencing data. The study, taken as a whole, reports: There were roughly 5 TRBV segments more frequent in patients than controls, and TRBV5-6, TRBV5-1 and TRBV20-1 were among them.

For this clonotype: The antigen is unknown.

CDR1 and CDR2 (germline): SGHRS, YFSETQ. CDR3 size: 15 residues. Trimming shortened V by 0 bases and J by 0 bases, and 9 bases separated the two germline ends. cDNA libraries for TCR beta contained unique molecular identifiers. TCRdb re-derived calls from the PCR reads in MiXCR, one entry per CDR3 protein. The repertoire holds hundreds of thousands of distinct CDR3 sequences, with about 40% as singletons. The chain links TRBV5-1 to TRBJ1-1, with D possibly matching TRBD1 (5 bases). This TCR came from a girl aged 5 to 17 with multiple sclerosis. The specimen sequenced was blood. The CDR3 reads CASSLVGQLNTEAFF. Here the CDR3 DNA reads TGCGCCAGCAGCTTGGTGGGGCAGCTGAACACTGAAGCTTTCTTT.